The clone carrying this TCR beta chain showed up just a few times. The antigen is not known. The sample is drawn from a study of cytomegalovirus exposure and HLA in healthy donors. Repertoires were generated with immunoSEQ multiplex PCR, while TCRdb's copy carries only in-frame clones and drops some. The sample has about 63,000 clones, roughly 90% seen once; the top ten hold 1% to 1.5%. Whole-study results and caveats: The investigators catalogued 150 to 200 TCR beta chains as cytomegalovirus-associated. In vitro confirmation showed three CMV-associated chains to be CMV antigen specific.

This CDR3 spans 15 amino acids. Germline V lookup: CDR1 LNHNV, CDR2 YYDKDF (reference sequence). V lost 4 bases, J lost 2 bases, and 5 bases stayed unmatched. This sequence originates from a woman younger than 35 in good health and CMV-seronegative. What was sequenced was PBMCs. This rearrangement joins TRBV15 to TRBJ2-1; 7 nucleotides line up with TRBD1. DNA for the CDR3: TGTGCCACCAGCAATCGACAGGGCCCCTACAATGAGCAGTTCTTC. Amino acid sequence: CATSNRQGPYNEQFF. Combining the CDR3 with reference TRBV15 and TRBJ2-1 gives the whole variable domain DAMVIQNPRYQVTQFGKPVTLSCSQTLNHNVMYWYQQKSSQAPKLLFHYYDKDFNNEADTPDNFQSRRPNTSFCFLDIRSPGLGDTAMYLCATSNRQGPYNEQFFGPGTRLTVL.